Presented here are 26 T cell receptor beta chains from one specimen sequenced in a study of vaccination and CD4 T cells after COVID-19. Scientists ran DNA taken from cultured CD4+ T cells through the Oncomine TCR Beta short-read assay for sequencing. From the PCR reads, TCRdb called clonotypes with MiXCR, one entry per CDR3 protein. Among fewer than 25,000 distinct CDR3 sequences listed, around half were seen once. These TCRs' antigens remain unknown. Treatment noted: approximately 11-day PBMC culture with coronavirus spike peptide pools or control peptides (ViraFEST assay). The sequenced sample consisted of CD4+ T cells from blood, cultured in vitro. The receptors shown here come from a human donor who had recovered from COVID-19.

The chain links TRBV6-2 or TRBV6-3 to TRBJ2-1; 9 nucleotides agree with TRBD1. Germline CDR1 reads MNHEY; CDR2 reads SVGEGT. The CDR3 covers 15 residues. Unmatched junction bases numbered 7, after V lost 5 bases and J lost 5 bases. In DNA form, the CDR3 reads TGTGCCAGCAGTGACCGGGACAGGGCACACAATGAGCAGTTCTTC. Translated, it gives CASSDRDRAHNEQFF.

This clonotype was detected a few times. The gene calls are TRBV28 and TRBJ2-6, with TRBD2 identical over 8 bases. Germline V lookup: CDR1 MDHEN, CDR2 SYDVKM. V shed 2 bases and J 0 bases; nucleotides not matched to a gene: 0. The CDR3 is 16 residues long. The CDR3 spells CASSLAGGSGANVLTF. CDR3 nucleotide sequence: TGTGCCAGCAGTTTAGCGGGGGGCTCTGGGGCCAACGTCCTGACTTTC.

This CDR3 reads CASSYLAGGHQETQYF. The CDR3, as DNA: TGTGCCAGCAGTTACCTAGCGGGAGGGCACCAAGAGACCCAGTACTTC. The rearrangement links TRBV6-2 or TRBV6-3 to TRBJ2-5; the match to TRBD2 covers 12 bases. The V segment lost 2 bases and the J segment 0 bases; nucleotides outside the gene matches: 1. The germline V gene has CDR1 MNHEY and CDR2 SVGEGT. The length of the CDR3 is 16 residues.

Only a few counts were recorded for this clonotype. This chain uses TRBV20-1 with TRBJ1-5, with D uncertain. The V and J ends lost 7 bases and 2 bases respectively, with 9 bases between them. CDR3 length equals 12 residues. Germline CDR1 reads DFQATT; CDR2 reads SNEGSKA (reference sequence). CDR3 bases: TGCAGTGAGGAGGCACGCAATCAGCCCCAGCATTTT. Translated, it gives CSEEARNQPQHF.

The chain has TRBV11-3 and TRBJ2-3; D is perhaps TRBD1 or TRBD2 (7 bases each). Germline V gives CDR1 SGHNT, CDR2 YENEEA. This CDR3 contains 20 residues. V was clipped by 4 bases and J by 2 bases, with 28 bases between them. The CDR3 DNA is TGTGCCAGCAGCTCATCAATAAGGGGGCGGGGGAGTGGTATCACAGATACGCAGTATTTT. It yields the protein CASSSSIRGRGSGITDTQYF.

The gene calls are TRBV10-1 and TRBJ2-2; possibly TRBD1 or TRBD2 for D (6 bases each). V dropped 0 bases and J dropped 3 bases, with 11 bases sitting between them. The V gene's germline CDR1 is WNHNN and CDR2 SYGVQD (reference sequence). The CDR3 sequence is 16 residues long. CDR3 DNA sequence: TGCGCCAGCAGTGAGTCAAAGGGGGGAGACACCGGGGAGCTGTTTTTT. It is translated as CASSESKGGDTGELFF.

This clonotype was found once. The chain recombines TRBV7-2 with TRBJ1-5; the match to TRBD1 covers 11 bases. Per germline, CDR1 SGHTA and CDR2 FQGNSA. The CDR3 contains 15 residues. With V trimmed by 3 bases and J by 5 bases, 3 bases remained unmatched. CDR3 amino acids: CASSLDRGHDQPQHF. In DNA form, the CDR3 reads TGTGCCAGCAGCTTGGACAGGGGGCACGATCAGCCCCAGCATTTT. Combining the CDR3 with reference TRBV7-2 and TRBJ1-5 gives the whole variable domain GAGVSQSPSNKVTEKGKDVELRCDPISGHTALYWYRQSLGQGLEFLIYFQGNSAPDKSGLPSDRFSAERTGGSVSTLTIQRTQQEDSAVYLCASSLDRGHDQPQHFGDGTRLSIL.

This clonotype was counted only a few times. The chain is built from TRBV7-2 and TRBJ1-5; D might be TRBD1 (5 bases). The CDR3 runs 17 residues. Germline assignment: CDR1 SGHTA and CDR2 FQGNSA. V lost 5 bases and J lost 3, with 20 bases in between. CDR3 bases: TGTGCCAGCAGCGTCAATTTACAGTCAGGGTTCAATCAGCCCCAGCATTTT. This encodes CASSVNLQSGFNQPQHF.

This chain links TRBV7-3 with TRBJ2-1; D remains unclear. The CDR3 spans 14 residues. The V end lost 4 bases, the J end lost 7 bases, and 14 bases lay between the germline ends. CDR1 and CDR2 (germline): SGHTA, FQGTGA. CDR3 residues: CASSSHPVSNEQFF. The CDR3 coding sequence is TGTGCCAGCAGCTCGCACCCCGTTTCGAATGAGCAGTTCTTC.

In regard to this clonotype: The junction shows a germline mismatch at one end, possibly a read error. The chain employs TRBV7-2 and TRBJ2-5, with unresolved D. The germline V gene has CDR1 SGHTA and CDR2 FQGNSA. The CDR3 loop spans 13 amino acids. The DNA for the CDR3 is TGTGTCAGCAGCTCCAGCGCCGCCGGGACCCAGTACTTC. This codes for CVSSSSAAGTQYF.

The J gene is TRBJ1-4, the V gene TRBV19, with 7 bases matching TRBD1. CDR1 and CDR2 from the germline V gene are LNHDA and SQIVND (reference sequence). V gave up 7 bases and J gave up 0 bases; unmatched junction bases: 14. The length of the CDR3 is 18 residues. The CDR3 sequence: CASTNPPRQGATNEKLFF. The CDR3 DNA sequence: TGTGCCAGTACCAACCCTCCCCGACAGGGAGCAACTAATGAAAAACTGTTTTTT. Filled out from reference TRBV19 and TRBJ1-4, the complete variable domain reads DGGITQSPKYLFRKEGQNVTLSCEQNLNHDAMYWYRQDPGQGLRLIYYSQIVNDFQKGDIAEGYSVSREKKESFPLTVTSAQKNPTAFYLCASTNPPRQGATNEKLFFGSGTQLSVL.

CDR3 amino acids: CASSEPGPKGDTQYF. The DNA of the CDR3 is TGTGCCAGTAGTGAGCCGGGCCCTAAGGGGGATACGCAGTATTTT. This chain joins TRBV19 and TRBJ2-3; weak D call: TRBD1 (5 bases). There are 15 residues in the CDR3. Germline V CDR1 and CDR2: LNHDA, SQIVND (reference sequence). V was shortened by 5 bases and J by 6 bases, with 18 bases between the two germline ends.

The chain joins TRBV10-3 to TRBJ2-1, with 12 nucleotides matching TRBD2. There are 17 residues in the CDR3. Germline V lookup: CDR1 ENHRY, CDR2 SYGVKD. The junction had 2 bases not matched to a gene; V was cut back by 2 bases and J by 0 bases. In nucleotides, the CDR3 is TGTGCCATCAGTGAGGGACTAGCGGGAACCTCCTACAATGAGCAGTTCTTC. Amino acid sequence: CAISEGLAGTSYNEQFF.

This chain joins TRBV2 and TRBJ1-3; tentative D call: TRBD1 (5 bases). Germline V gene sequence: CDR1 SNHLY, CDR2 FYNNEI. The CDR3 is 16 amino acids. The V gene lost 2 bases and the J gene lost 0 bases, with 11 bases spanning the gap. DNA for the CDR3: TGTGCCAGCAGTGAACAGGGTATGCACTCTGGAAACACCATATATTTT. It specifies CASSEQGMHSGNTIYF.

This clonotype was observed a single time. The chain joins TRBV20-1 to TRBJ1-5; 10 bases are a match to TRBD1. Looked up from germline, CDR1 is DFQATT and CDR2 is SNEGSKA (reference sequence). The J segment lost 2 bases and the V segment lost 0 bases, leaving 7 bases of the junction unmatched. CDR3 length equals 17 residues. CDR3 in amino acids: CSARDGTGTGGNQPQHF. DNA for the CDR3: TGCAGTGCTAGAGATGGTACCGGGACAGGGGGCAATCAGCCCCAGCATTTT.

The chain recombines TRBV30 with TRBJ1-5, with D unclear. V dropped 4 bases and J dropped 2 bases, with 9 bases sitting between them. The CDR3 extends over 13 amino acids. The germline V gene encodes CDR1 GTSNPN and CDR2 SVGIG (reference sequence). The DNA for the CDR3 is TGTGCCTGGACTCAGGAGGGCAATCAGCCCCAGCATTTT. Amino acids: CAWTQEGNQPQHF.

The chain links TRBV12-3 or TRBV12-4 to TRBJ1-2; 11 nucleotides agree with TRBD1. The CDR3 runs to 14 residues. With V trimmed by 5 bases and J by 4 bases, 3 bases remained unmatched. The CDR3 nucleotides read TGTGCCAGCAGTCCGGGGACAGGGGGCTATGGCTACACCTTC. Encoded protein: CASSPGTGGYGYTF.

A single count supports this clonotype. The genes are TRBV19 and TRBJ2-5; D unclear. CDR1 is LNHDA and CDR2 is SQIVND in the germline V gene (reference sequence). This CDR3 region has 13 residues. With 3 bases removed from V and 0 bases from J, the gap between germline ends came to 5 bases. In nucleotides, the CDR3 is TGTGCCAGTAGTATCGGCAACCAAGAGACCCAGTACTTC. It is translated as CASSIGNQETQYF.

The V gene is TRBV20-1, the J gene TRBJ2-1; TRBD2 aligns across 8 bases. Germline trimming cut 2 bases from V and 8 bases from J; bases unmatched to any gene: 8. Germline CDR1 is DFQATT and CDR2 is SNEGSKA (reference sequence). The CDR3 runs 14 residues. CDR3 amino acids: CSARPRLAGYEQFF. CDR3 bases: TGCAGTGCTAGACCTCGGCTAGCGGGTTATGAGCAGTTCTTC.

The V gene is TRBV2, the J gene TRBJ1-2, with 7 nucleotides matching TRBD1. Germline CDR1 SNHLY, CDR2 FYNNEI. With V trimmed by 6 bases and J by 3 bases, 10 bases remained unmatched. CDR3 length: 15 residues. CDR3 DNA: TGTGCCAGCAGCCAGGGGGGAATCCCTTACTATGGCTACACCTTC. It is translated as CASSQGGIPYYGYTF.

V and J are TRBV12-3 or TRBV12-4 and TRBJ2-7; D remains ambiguous. V was trimmed by 6 bases and J by 4 bases, leaving 10 bases between them. The CDR3 spans 12 residues. CDR3: CASSQRVYEQYF. CDR3 bases: TGTGCCAGCAGCCAACGGGTGTACGAGCAGTACTTC.

V usage is TRBV6-1 and J usage is TRBJ2-3, with TRBD2 matching over 7 bases. Germline loops: CDR1 MNHNS, CDR2 SASEGT. The trim removed 5 bases at V and 6 bases at J, leaving 11 bases unmatched. This CDR3 has 15 residues. The DNA for the CDR3 is TGTGCCAGCAGTCCACTCGGCGGGAGTAGCGATACGCAGTATTTT. Translating gives CASSPLGGSSDTQYF.

The chain is built from TRBV7-8 and TRBJ1-5; D call uncertain. V gave up 2 bases and J gave up 8 bases, with 10 bases separating them. The CDR3 loop spans 13 amino acids. Germline values: CDR1 SGHVS, CDR2 FQNEAQ. The CDR3 DNA reads as TGTGCCAGCAGCTTAAGCGGTTGGGAGCCCCAGCATTTT. This codes for CASSLSGWEPQHF.

This clonotype was counted between two and nine times. The CDR3 loop reads CASSSTGLGSMATQYF. CDR3 sequence (DNA): TGTGCCAGCAGCTCAACGGGACTAGGCTCGATGGCTACGCAGTATTTT. The chain has TRBV7-9 and TRBJ2-3; TRBD2 agrees at 8 bases. With 4 bases clipped from V and 8 bases from J, the junction kept 14 bases outside the gene matches. CDR1 is SEHNR and CDR2 is FQNEAQ in the germline V gene (reference sequence). The CDR3 contains 16 residues.

The J gene is TRBJ1-5, the V gene TRBV4-1; TRBD1 aligns across 9 bases. J gave up 6 bases and V 3 bases, and 9 bases lay outside the gene matches. Germline V gene sequence: CDR1 MGHRA, CDR2 YSYEKL. This CDR3 is built from 16 residues. The CDR3 sequence: CASSHQVDRGSQPQHF. DNA for the CDR3: TGCGCCAGCAGCCACCAGGTGGACAGGGGATCTCAGCCCCAGCATTTT.

The rearrangement uses TRBV7-3 and TRBJ2-3, with no clear D. The V end was cut by 5 bases, the J end by 2 bases, with 11 bases between. Germline V gives CDR1 SGHTA, CDR2 FQGTGA. The CDR3 spans 14 residues. The DNA of the CDR3 is TGTGCCAGCAGCGCAAACCACGCCACAGATACGCAGTATTTT. Translation gives CASSANHATDTQYF.